This TCR beta chain was captured by sequencing in a study of CXCR3-negative and CXCR3-positive naive CD8 T cells. Study summary: Libraries each contributed about 1.5 +/- 0.3 million TRB reads, for roughly 130 million in total.

This CDR3 is 14 amino acids long. Germline CDR1 is MDHEN and CDR2 is SYDVKM. Broader study findings: Naive subsets were similarly diverse, while memory CD8+ repertoires were much less diverse. The naive subsets expressed comparable surface CD5, and the authors inferred TCR strength from TRB CDR3 properties. Naive cells with CXCR3 showed TRB CDR3s that were more hydrophobic than those in CXCR3-negative naive cells.

Via 5' RACE with UMI labels, TRB cDNA libraries were prepared. TCRdb re-called the 5' RACE reads and shows each CDR3 protein once, DNA omitted. This sample's table has over 150,000 distinct CDR3 sequences. In regard to this clonotype: The antigen is unknown.

Identification of naive CD8+ T cells rested on CD45RO-CCR7+CD27+CD95- status. The receptor was isolated from a human donor in good health. Some clones in this sample may be carry-over from other donors' samples. Sequencing was carried out using naive CXCR3+ CD8+ T cells from blood. Specified subset: CD45RO-CCR7+CD27+CD95- naive CD8+ T cells expressing CXCR3 (TNR3+). The genes are TRBV28 and TRBJ2-5. CDR3 amino acids: CASSLLVGGETQYF.